This is a list of T cell receptor beta chains from one sample in a study of post-analysis software for immune sequencing data. TCRdb re-called the PCR reads through MiXCR, storing one row per CDR3 protein. The sample lists roughly 730,000 distinct CDR3 sequences, around 27% seen once, with around 0.55% in the top ten. Source material: blood. The receptors here all came from a girl aged 5-17 years with multiple sclerosis. CDR3s include the opening cysteine and the closing phenylalanine or tryptophan. D genes are given only for firm matches. Not every row has a clone size; where given, it reads once, few, many or a size class.

V	size	D	J	DNA	CDR3
TRBV29-1	NA	NA	TRBJ1-2	TGCAGCGTGACACGGAGCTATGGCTACACCTTC	CSVTRSYGYTF
TRBV29-1	NA	TRBD1	TRBJ2-1	TGCAGCGTTGTGAGGGGGCCGGATGAGCAGTTCTTC	CSVVRGPDEQFF
TRBV12-3/TRBV12-4	NA	NA	TRBJ2-7	TGTGCCAGCAACCCCGGGCCAGGGACCTCCTACGAGCAGTACTTC	CASNPGPGTSYEQYF
TRBV20-1	NA	NA	TRBJ2-7	TGCAGTGCGACCAAGGAGAACATCGCTAACGAGCAGTACTTC	CSATKENIANEQYF
TRBV9	few	NA	TRBJ2-3	TGTGCCAGCAGCGCATATAGCGGAAGGAACACAGATACGCAGTATTTT	CASSAYSGRNTDTQYF
TRBV12-3/TRBV12-4	few	NA	TRBJ2-1	TGTGCCAGCAGTTTGGCCCCCAAGGGGCCGGTCCACTCCTACAATGAGCAGTTCTTC	CASSLAPKGPVHSYNEQFF
TRBV7-2	few	NA	TRBJ2-1	TGTGCCAGCAGCCCCCCCCGGGGCAATGAGCAGTTCTTC	CASSPPRGNEQFF
TRBV5-1	NA	NA	TRBJ1-3	TGCGCCAGCAGCTTCTTAGGGGGAGACGGAAACACCATATATTTT	CASSFLGGDGNTIYF
TRBV4-2	few	NA	TRBJ1-2	TGTGCCAGCAGCCAAGAAAAGGGCACGATCTATGGCTACACCTTC	CASSQEKGTIYGYTF
TRBV6-1	NA	NA	TRBJ1-2	TGTGCCAGCTCAGTCGCAGGGTTTTCCTATGGCTACACCTTC	CASSVAGFSYGYTF
TRBV12-3/TRBV12-4	NA	NA	TRBJ1-1	TGTGCCAGCAGTTACCGAAGGGGGGTTGAAGCTTTCTTT	CASSYRRGVEAFF
TRBV6-6	few	NA	TRBJ2-3	TGTGCCAGCAGTTACTCAGGGGGGGCCGCAGATACGCAGTATTTT	CASSYSGGAADTQYF
TRBV5-1	NA	TRBD2	TRBJ2-5	TGCGCCAGCAGCTTGGCTACTAGCGGGAGTAGTTGGGAGACCCAGTACTTC	CASSLATSGSSWETQYF
TRBV5-1	many	NA	TRBJ1-2	TGCGCCAGCAGGGATACTGGCGGCTACACCTTC	CASRDTGGYTF
TRBV7-2	NA	NA	TRBJ2-7	TGTGCCAGCAGCTTAGTTTCTCCGGGAGGGGGCGATACGCAGTACTTC	CASSLVSPGGGDTQYF
TRBV28	NA	TRBD2	TRBJ2-1	TGTGCCAGCAGTTCGGCGGGGGTTCCCTTGGGGAATGAGCAGTTCTTC	CASSSAGVPLGNEQFF
TRBV7-9	NA	NA	TRBJ2-5	TGTGCCAGCAGCGCTCGTAAACAGAGGGGGACTGGAGAGACCCAGTACTTC	CASSARKQRGTGETQYF
TRBV29-1	NA	TRBD1	TRBJ2-3	TGCAGCGCTGACAGGGAATTCTTCACAGATACGCAGTATTTT	CSADREFFTDTQYF
TRBV7-9	many	TRBD2	TRBJ2-7	TGTGCCAGCAGGGCTGGACTAGCGGGGGACTACGAGCAGTACTTC	CASRAGLAGDYEQYF
TRBV6-1	NA	NA	TRBJ2-3	TGTGCCAGCAGTGAAATGAAGGTAGCGGGCACAGATACGCAGTATTTT	CASSEMKVAGTDTQYF
TRBV6-4	NA	NA	TRBJ1-4	TGTGCCAGCGCACACCAGGAGGGATCCCCAACTAATGAAAAACTGTTTTTT	CASAHQEGSPTNEKLFF
TRBV7-9	few	NA	TRBJ2-5	TGTGCCAGCAGCTTAAGGCCGGAATCCCAAGAGACCCAGTACTTC	CASSLRPESQETQYF
TRBV20-1	few	NA	TRBJ2-7	TGCAGTGCCCTGGGGATCTACGAGCAGTACTTC	CSALGIYEQYF
TRBV20-1	NA	NA	TRBJ2-7	TGCAGTGCGAGCATCCGAACGGAAGGGGAGACCGGCGAGCAGTACTTC	CSASIRTEGETGEQYF
TRBV19	few	NA	TRBJ1-2	TGTGCCAGTAGTTGGACCCCCGGCGGGTTTGGCTACACCTTC	CASSWTPGGFGYTF
TRBV12-3/TRBV12-4	NA	TRBD2	TRBJ2-3	TGTGCCAGCAGTTTGATTAGCGGGGGCACAGATGCGCAGTATTTT	CASSLISGGTDAQYF
TRBV5-5	NA	NA	TRBJ1-2	TGTGCCAGCGAGCCCTTGGGAGTAGTCCGGGGCTACACCTTC	CASEPLGVVRGYTF
TRBV12-3/TRBV12-4	NA	NA	TRBJ2-7	TGTGCCAGCAGTTTAAGGGCCAACGAGCAGTACTTC	CASSLRANEQYF
TRBV28	NA	TRBD2	TRBJ2-1	TGTGCCAGCAGTTTATGGACTAGCGCCTCGTATGAGCAGTTCTTC	CASSLWTSASYEQFF
TRBV7-2	many	NA	TRBJ2-1	TGTGCCAGCAGGAAAGTCGGCACTCCAAACTACAATGAGCAGTTCTTC	CASRKVGTPNYNEQFF
TRBV4-1	few	NA	TRBJ1-1	TGCGCCAGCAGCCAACCATACGACGAAGCTTTCTTT	CASSQPYDEAFF
TRBV7-8	NA	TRBD2	TRBJ2-2	TGTGCCAGCAGCTTAGCCCTAGCGGGAGCCGGGGAGCTGTTTTTT	CASSLALAGAGELFF
TRBV15	NA	NA	TRBJ2-3	TGTGCCACCAGCAGATACGCCCGGGCTCCCGTGGAGGTCGGGCAGTATTTT	CATSRYARAPVEVGQYF
TRBV6-5	NA	TRBD1	TRBJ1-4	TGTGCCAGCAGTCCCACGACAGGGTATGATGAAAAACTGTTTTTT	CASSPTTGYDEKLFF
TRBV7-2	NA	NA	TRBJ2-4	TGTGCCAGCAGCTTTACGAACCTACGGAGTGGGGACATTCAGTACTTC	CASSFTNLRSGDIQYF
TRBV20-1	many	TRBD2	TRBJ2-3	TGCAGTGCCCCGGGACTAGCGGGAGATACGCAGTATTTT	CSAPGLAGDTQYF
TRBV7-6	few	NA	TRBJ2-4	TGTGCCAGCAGCTCAAACCCGGAGGGTACCGAAAACATTCAGTACTTC	CASSSNPEGTENIQYF
TRBV10-3	NA	TRBD1	TRBJ2-5	TGTGCCATCAGTCAGGGGGTTAGGGAGACCCAGTACTTC	CAISQGVRETQYF
TRBV5-6	many	TRBD1	TRBJ2-7	TGTGCCAGCAGCCCCCGGGACAGGCCCTACGAGCAGTACTTC	CASSPRDRPYEQYF
TRBV24-1	NA	NA	TRBJ2-7	TGTGCCACCAGTGAATCCACAGACGAGCAGTACTTC	CATSESTDEQYF
TRBV4-3	NA	NA	TRBJ1-2	TGCGCCAGCAGCCAAGAGCTAGGGCGGGTCAGGTATGGCTACACCTTC	CASSQELGRVRYGYTF
TRBV5-8	NA	NA	TRBJ1-2	TGTGCCAGCACCCCCGGACAGAAGAAGTATGGCTACACCTTC	CASTPGQKKYGYTF
TRBV13	NA	TRBD1	TRBJ2-5	TGTGCCAGCAGCGCTGGACAGGGGGTAGAGACCCAGTACTTC	CASSAGQGVETQYF
TRBV9	few	TRBD2	TRBJ2-1	TGTGCCAGCAGCGTTACCCCCGGGGGGGATGAGCAGTTCTTC	CASSVTPGGDEQFF
TRBV27	NA	TRBD2	TRBJ2-3	TGTGCCAGCAGTCCACCAACTAGCGGGAGAATCTATACGCAGTATTTT	CASSPPTSGRIYTQYF
TRBV28	NA	NA	TRBJ1-1	TGTGCCAGCAGTTTACGACGATTGGGGACTGAAGCTTTCTTT	CASSLRRLGTEAFF